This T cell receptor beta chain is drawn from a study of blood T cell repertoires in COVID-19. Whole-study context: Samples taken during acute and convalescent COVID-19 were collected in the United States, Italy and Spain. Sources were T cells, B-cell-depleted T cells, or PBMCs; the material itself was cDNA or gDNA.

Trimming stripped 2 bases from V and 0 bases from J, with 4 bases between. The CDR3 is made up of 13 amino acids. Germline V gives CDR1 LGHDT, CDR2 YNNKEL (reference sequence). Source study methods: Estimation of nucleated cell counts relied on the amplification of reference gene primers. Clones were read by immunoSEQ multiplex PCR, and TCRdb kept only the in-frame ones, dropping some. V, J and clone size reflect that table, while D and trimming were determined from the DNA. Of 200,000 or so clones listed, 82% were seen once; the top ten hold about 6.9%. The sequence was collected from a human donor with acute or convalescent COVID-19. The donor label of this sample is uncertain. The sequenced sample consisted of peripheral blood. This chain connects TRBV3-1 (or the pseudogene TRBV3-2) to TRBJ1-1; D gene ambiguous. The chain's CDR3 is CASSQYMNTEAFF. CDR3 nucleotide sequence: TGTGCCAGCAGCCAATACATGAACACTGAAGCTTTCTTT.